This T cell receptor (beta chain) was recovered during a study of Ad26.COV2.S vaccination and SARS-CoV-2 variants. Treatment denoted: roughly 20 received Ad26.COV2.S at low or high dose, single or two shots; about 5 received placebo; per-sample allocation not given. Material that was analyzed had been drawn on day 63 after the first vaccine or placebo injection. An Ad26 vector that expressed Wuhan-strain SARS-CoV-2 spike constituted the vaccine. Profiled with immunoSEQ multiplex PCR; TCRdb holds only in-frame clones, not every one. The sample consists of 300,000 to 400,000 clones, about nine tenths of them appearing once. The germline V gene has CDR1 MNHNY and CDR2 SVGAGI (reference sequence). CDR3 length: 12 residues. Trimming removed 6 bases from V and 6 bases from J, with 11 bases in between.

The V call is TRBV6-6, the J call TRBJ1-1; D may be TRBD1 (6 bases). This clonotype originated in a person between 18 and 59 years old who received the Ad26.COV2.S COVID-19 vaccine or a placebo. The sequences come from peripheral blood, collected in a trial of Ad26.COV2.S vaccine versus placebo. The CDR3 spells CASRQGDAEAFF. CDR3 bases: TGTGCCAGCAGACAGGGTGATGCTGAAGCTTTCTTT.